This TCR beta chain was identified during a study of shared clonotypes between healthy human individuals (dated by TCRdb to about 2020). Concerning the study at large: The cohort included three men and two women between 18 and 49 years of age. For each donor, CD4 naive and CD4 memory were each given three plates, CD8 naive was given two plates, and CD8 memory was given one plate. To estimate repertoire size and how much clonotype sharing occurs between individuals, the study deeply sequenced the blood TCR repertoires of 4 to 6 healthy adults. Different laboratories and diverse techniques were used to prepare libraries and sequence TCR repertoires, to increase sequencing depth and limit assay-specific biases. Leukapheresis yielded between about 0.94 and 8.9 billion PBMCs per donor.

The paper's findings and limits, for the study overall: Only blood was sampled, and tissue TCR repertoires likely differ from those in blood. The genetic and exposure-history diversity represented was limited by the small number of donors. Pairwise subsampling led to the expectation that sequencing depth would affect the degree of clonotype sharing among donors. Sharing across a few donors was observed for approximately 5% of naive CD4, 3.5% of naive CD8, 2% to 2.5% of memory CD4, and about 0.4% of memory CD8 clonotypes. Rarefaction of sorted-subset datasets indicated incomplete sequencing despite the large sequencing depth. Naive subsets generally had larger estimated clonotype richness than memory subsets did. Higher generation probabilities were observed for clonotypes shared by all four sorted-subset donors than for non-shared clonotypes.

V trim: 3 bases; J trim: 5 bases; unmatched bases: 3. The germline V gene (reference sequence) provides CDR1 SGHNT and CDR2 YYREEE. The CDR3, cysteine through phenylalanine, is 13 amino acids long. Only the CDR3 part of the read is kept: 39 bases, read in frame from the first base. Concerning this clone itself: What antigen it recognizes has not been identified. Base qualities are not provided; no much larger clone lies one nucleotide away.

TCR CDR3 regions were amplified from genomic DNA by multiplex PCR using the deep immunoSEQ assay. Extracted genomic DNA from each cell subset was spread evenly across all wells of several immunoSEQ 96-well plates, with each plate serving as a replicate. For sorted subsets, around 0.2 ug of genomic DNA, equivalent to tens of thousands of T cell genomes, went into each replicate PCR. The purified libraries were quantified using a Qubit 3.0 fluorometer, sized with a Bioanalyzer 2100, and then quantified again using the KAPA Library Quantification kit. Every immunoSEQ 96-well plate was sequenced on a dedicated single-read 150-cycle Illumina NextSeq 550 flow cell. The published analysis was carried out like this. Because only junctional sequences without quality scores were contained in the immunoSEQ output, filtering matching that applied to full-length reads could not be performed. Sequences were annotated with PyIR, a Python wrapper for IgBLAST v1.9, and V/J genes and CDR3 were assigned using IMGT germline references. Reads were filtered out if the reads had weak V/J assignments (E-value above 1e-6), no CDR3, stop codons, out-of-frame junctions, or ambiguous translated residues. V3J clonotypes were defined as sequences sharing the same inferred V gene, J gene, and CDR3 amino acid sequence. To compute the percentage overlap between repertoires, the number of shared unique clonotypes was divided by the size of the smaller repertoire. Repertoire richness was assessed with RTK rarefaction, the Chao1 estimator, and Recon v2.1 estimates of unobserved clonotypes. Generation probabilities for all TCRbeta clonotypes obtained by the gDNA method from a handful of donors were computed using OLGA. Drawn from immuneACCESS, this table holds only the in-frame rearrangements with V and J called that TCRdb kept. Clones are partly lost; checked studies trace under half to an unresolved V gene and leave the rest unexplained. V, J and clone size were drawn from that table, and D and trimming were deduced from the DNA. The sample yields a few million clones; 95% were counted once. The ten largest make up roughly 0.13% of the sample.

Healthy HIV-negative adults with no recently reported acute infections or vaccinations were included as donors. Every donor was a Caucasian adult living in Nashville, Tennessee, USA. CD4+ T cells were enriched by magnetic negative selection, after which naive cells were positively selected on CD45RA and the negative fraction was taken as the memory subset. After blood collection by leukapheresis, PBMCs were isolated using Ficoll-Histopaque density gradient centrifugation and then cryopreserved in the vapor phase of liquid nitrogen. Purity and quantity of every magnetically sorted T cell population were checked by analytical flow cytometry. From each sorted fraction, genomic DNA was isolated and quantified by UV absorbance on a Nanodrop 2000c.

Sequences were obtained from naive CD4+ T cells sorted from blood. The cell subset or site label on this specimen signifies: CD45RA+ positively selected. This sequence was found in a man between 18 and 35 years old in good health. The receptor chain draws on TRBV5-4 and TRBJ2-5; 8 bases in between match TRBD1. The base sequence is TGTGCCAGCAGCTGGACAGGGTACGAGACCCAGTACTTC. This gives the protein CASSWTGYETQYF.